Given below is one TCR beta chain in context. Its antigen is currently unknown. This sample is drawn from a study of PD-L1 blockade in urothelial cancer. Overall study context: Prior exposure to chemotherapy in patients amounted to 0 to 3 regimens received. The median number of T cells present in blood samples was about 130,000.

Time point noted: peripheral blood 6 weeks after treatment start. The study's findings and limits: Patients with durable benefit had greater blood expansion of tumor-associated TCR clones 3 weeks into treatment. Survival was better when pretreatment blood TCR clonality fell below the median.

Data came from immunoSEQ multiplex PCR; TCRdb stores just in-frame clones and leaves some out. The sample holds nearly 50,000 clones, approximately 80% seen once. J gave up 3 bases and V 6 bases, and 7 bases lay outside the gene matches. Germline lookup yields CDR1 MNHNS and CDR2 SASEGT. This CDR3 is built from 15 residues. The chain carries TRBV6-1 and TRBJ2-1; 8 bases are a match to TRBD1. The clonotype originates from an older man with urothelial cancer. Source: PBMCs, taken around atezolizumab (anti-PD-L1) treatment. CDR3 in amino acids: CASSPTGDLYNEQFF. The CDR3 nucleotides read TGTGCCAGCAGCCCGACAGGGGACCTCTACAATGAGCAGTTCTTC.